Following are 27 T cell receptor beta chains from one sample sequenced in a study of blood T cell repertoires in COVID-19. Libraries were prepared by immunoSEQ multiplex PCR; TCRdb keeps only in-frame clonotypes and omits some of them. The table shows about 160,000 clones, with under 80% occurring only once. The sample taken for sequencing was peripheral blood. The receptor set was obtained from a man aged 65-85 years with acute or convalescent COVID-19.

This clone was picked up one time. This chain connects TRBV5-1 to TRBJ1-1; no reliable D call. Germline CDR1 and CDR2: SGHRS and YFSETQ. CDR3 length equals 14 residues. Trimming pared 5 bases from V and 2 bases from J, leaving 13 bases between. This CDR3 is CASSVVGANTEAFF. The CDR3 nucleotides read TGCGCCAGCAGTGTGGTGGGAGCAAACACTGAAGCTTTCTTT.

The J gene is TRBJ1-5, the V gene TRBV6-4; 9 bases match TRBD1. Germline loops: CDR1 MRHNA, CDR2 SNTAGT. CDR3 size: 17 residues. Trimming cost V 0 bases and J 2 bases; bases outside gene matches: 5. CDR3 sequence reads: CASSDSYRGLGNQPQHF. CDR3 bases: TGTGCCAGCAGTGACTCGTACAGGGGGCTTGGCAATCAGCCCCAGCATTTT.

This clone has at least ten counts. V usage is TRBV12-3 or TRBV12-4 and J usage is TRBJ2-5; perhaps TRBD2 as D (6 bases). V shed 5 bases and J shed 7 bases, with 11 bases lying between them. This CDR3 is built from 12 residues. The CDR3 DNA is TGTGCCAGCAGTCCTTTCGGGGGGACCCAGTACTTC. Protein: CASSPFGGTQYF.

This clone is a singleton in its sample. This chain joins TRBV18 and TRBJ1-1; tentative D call: TRBD1 (5 bases). Germline CDR1 reads KGHSH; CDR2 reads LQKENI. The CDR3 spans 16 residues. V lost 6 bases and J lost 0, with 17 bases in between. CDR3: CASSPGVGLMNTEAFF. CDR3 nucleotides: TGTGCCAGCTCCCCGGGGGTAGGGCTTATGAACACTGAAGCTTTCTTT.

This clone was found many times. The rearrangement uses TRBV19 and TRBJ2-7; D is perhaps TRBD1 (6 bases). Germline CDR1 LNHDA, CDR2 SQIVND (reference sequence). The CDR3 is 10 residues long. Trimming left V 11 bases short and J 6 bases short, with 11 bases between. The DNA of the CDR3 is TGTGCCGCAGGGGCTCGCGAGCAGTACTTC. Translated, it gives CAAGAREQYF.

This clone was picked up one time. The chain has TRBV5-1 and TRBJ2-5; perhaps TRBD1 as D (6 bases). Trimming removed 4 bases from V and 5 bases from J, with 12 bases in between. The length of the CDR3 is 13 residues. CDR1 SGHRS and CDR2 YFSETQ come from the germline V gene. The CDR3 DNA follows: TGCGCCAGCAGCACAGGGATGGGGGAGACCCAGTACTTC. Translation gives CASSTGMGETQYF.

The rearrangement joins TRBV5-5 to TRBJ2-7; no clear D. The CDR3 contains 11 residues. With 4 bases removed from V and 7 bases from J, the gap between germline ends came to 9 bases. Germline CDR1 SGHKS, CDR2 YYEKEE (reference sequence). The CDR3 DNA follows: TGTGCCAGCAGCCCGAGAGAGGAGCAGTACTTC. As protein: CASSPREEQYF. Drawing the rest from reference TRBV5-5 and TRBJ2-7, the complete variable domain is DAGVTQSPTHLIKTRGQQVTLRCSPISGHKSVSWYQQVLGQGPQFIFQYYEKEERGRGNFPDRFSARQFPNYSSELNVNALLLGDSALYLCASSPREEQYFGPGTRLTVT.

The CDR3 spells CASSSVRGSNQPQHF. DNA of the CDR3: TGTGCCAGCAGCAGTGTTCGAGGGTCTAATCAGCCCCAGCATTTT. This chain joins TRBV7-9 and TRBJ1-5; D is undetermined. The CDR3 contains 15 residues. V was cut by 5 bases and J by 4 bases, with 15 bases left in between. Per germline, CDR1 SEHNR and CDR2 FQNEAQ (reference sequence).

CDR3 loop: CASRAYNEQFF. The CDR3 DNA reads as TGTGCCAGCAGGGCTTACAATGAGCAGTTCTTC. This rearrangement joins TRBV12-3 or TRBV12-4 to TRBJ2-1, with D uncertain. The CDR3 contains 11 residues. Trimming removed 6 bases at V and 4 bases at J, with 4 bases between.

CDR3 loop: CASSPRRSVYNSPLHF. In nucleotides, the CDR3 is TGTGCCAGCAGCCCGAGGAGGTCCGTGTATAATTCACCCCTCCACTTT. The V and J genes are TRBV5-5 and TRBJ1-6; D gene ambiguous. CDR1 is SGHKS, CDR2 YYEKEE, per germline (reference sequence). The V end was cut by 4 bases, the J end by 4 bases, with 15 bases between. The CDR3 has 16 amino acids.

CDR3 loop: CASTGPGLEVYEQFF. DNA for the CDR3: TGTGCCAGCACCGGACCGGGACTAGAGGTGTATGAGCAGTTCTTC. This rearrangement joins TRBV28 to TRBJ2-1; 8 bases line up with TRBD2. J lost 8 bases, V lost 7 bases, and 13 bases had no gene match. CDR3 length equals 15 residues. In germline, CDR1 is MDHEN, CDR2 SYDVKM. Full variable domain (outside the CDR3, taken from reference TRBV28 and TRBJ2-1): DVKVTQSSRYLVKRTGEKVFLECVQDMDHENMFWYRQDPGLGLRLIYFSYDVKMKEKGDIPEGYSVSREKKERFSLILESASTNQTSMYLCASTGPGLEVYEQFFGPGTRLTVL.

The DNA of the CDR3 is TGCGCCAGCAGCTTGGACGACGGCGGTAGGGGCTACACCTTC. It specifies CASSLDDGGRGYTF. This chain links TRBV5-1 with TRBJ1-2; no clear D. CDR3 length: 14 amino acids. V shed 0 bases and J shed 8 bases, with 14 bases lying between them. Per the germline V gene, CDR1 is SGHRS and CDR2 is YFSETQ.

The rearrangement joins TRBV6-5 to TRBJ2-7, with D tentatively TRBD2 (5 bases). Per the germline V gene, CDR1 is MNHEY and CDR2 is SVGAGI. Trimming pared 10 bases from V and 6 bases from J, leaving 13 bases between. This CDR3 is 11 amino acids long. CDR3 bases: TGTGCCACTATGCTCCGGGGCGAGCAGTACTTC. Protein: CATMLRGEQYF.

This chain connects TRBV18 to TRBJ1-1; D remains unclear. The length of the CDR3 is 13 residues. The V and J ends lost 3 bases and 3 bases respectively, with 8 bases between them. The germline gives CDR1 KGHSH, CDR2 LQKENI. The CDR3 DNA sequence: TGTGCCAGCTCACCGGGCCCCGACACTGAAGCTTTCTTT. This gives the protein CASSPGPDTEAFF.

The chain carries TRBV10-2 and TRBJ1-1; D is perhaps TRBD1 (6 bases). The CDR3 runs to 14 residues. Trimming shortened V by 2 bases and J by 7 bases, and 14 bases separated the two germline ends. The germline V gene encodes CDR1 WSHSY and CDR2 SAAADI. The CDR3 coding sequence is TGCGCCAGCAGTGAGAGGACAGCTAGGAGTGAAGCTTTCTTT. Encoded protein: CASSERTARSEAFF.

CDR3 amino acids: CASDSGQALPGGYTF. The CDR3 DNA sequence: TGTGCCAGCGATTCCGGACAGGCCCTACCGGGAGGCTACACCTTC. The chain has TRBV5-6 and TRBJ1-2, with TRBD1 matching over 7 bases. V trimming: 7 bases; J trimming: 8 bases; junction bases outside the gene matches: 17. The CDR3 is made up of 15 amino acids. Germline-derived CDR1 and CDR2 are SGHDT and YYEEEE.

This clone turned up a few times. V and J are TRBV2 and TRBJ1-2; the D gene is possibly TRBD1 (6 bases). Germline loops: CDR1 SNHLY, CDR2 FYNNEI. V was shortened by 4 bases and J by 8 bases, with 26 bases between the two germline ends. The CDR3 is 17 amino acids. The chain's CDR3 is CASSGYPEKQGVWGYTF. DNA for the CDR3: TGTGCCAGCAGTGGGTATCCAGAGAAACAGGGTGTATGGGGCTACACCTTC.

This clone was detected only once. V and J are TRBV11-3 and TRBJ2-1, with 12 bases fitting TRBD2. The V gene end was trimmed by 5 bases and the J gene end by 5 bases; junction bases not matched to a gene: 4. This CDR3 spans 15 amino acids. Germline CDR1 is SGHNT and CDR2 is YENEEA. DNA for the CDR3: TGTGCCAGCAGCCGTCCTAGCGGGGGGGACAATGAGCAGTTCTTC. Protein: CASSRPSGGDNEQFF. Full variable domain (remainder filled in from reference TRBV11-3 and TRBJ2-1): EAGVVQSPRYKIIEKKQPVAFWCNPISGHNTLYWYLQNLGQGPELLIRYENEEAVDDSQLPKDRFSAERLKGVDSTLKIQPAELGDSAVYLCASSRPSGGDNEQFFGPGTRLTVL.

The chain joins TRBV6-5 to TRBJ1-6; tentative D call: TRBD1 (5 bases). There are 14 residues in the CDR3. Germline V lookup: CDR1 MNHEY, CDR2 SVGAGI. Trimming pared 8 bases from V and 5 bases from J, leaving 13 bases between. CDR3 in amino acids: CASLGRGNNSPLHF. The CDR3 nucleotides are TGTGCCAGCCTAGGGAGGGGAAATAATTCACCCCTCCACTTT.

This chain links TRBV19 with TRBJ2-1; 14 bases fit TRBD2. V lost 4 bases, J lost 8 bases, and 7 bases stayed unmatched. CDR3 length equals 16 residues. Looked up from germline, CDR1 is LNHDA and CDR2 is SQIVND (reference sequence). The CDR3 here is CASSTRTSGGRYEQFF. As DNA, the CDR3 is TGTGCCAGTAGTACTCGGACTAGCGGGGGGCGCTATGAGCAGTTCTTC. Full variable domain (outside the CDR3, taken from reference TRBV19 and TRBJ2-1): DGGITQSPKYLFRKEGQNVTLSCEQNLNHDAMYWYRQDPGQGLRLIYYSQIVNDFQKGDIAEGYSVSREKKESFPLTVTSAQKNPTAFYLCASSTRTSGGRYEQFFGPGTRLTVL.

This clone has a handful of counts. V and J are TRBV5-1 and TRBJ1-1; possible D gene TRBD1, 5 bases. The CDR3 is 14 amino acids. V lost 0 bases to trimming and J lost 7 bases, with 13 bases between them. CDR1 and CDR2 (germline): SGHRS, YFSETQ. CDR3 DNA sequence: TGCGCCAGCAGCTTGGATATGCAGGGACTTGAAGCTTTCTTT. Residues: CASSLDMQGLEAFF.

The chain has TRBV5-1 and TRBJ2-1; D is unclear. This CDR3 comprises 14 residues. The ends were cut back, 2 bases at V and 3 bases at J, with 9 bases in the middle. Germline CDR1 SGHRS, CDR2 YFSETQ. The CDR3 spells CASSFAEYYNEQFF. The CDR3 bases are TGCGCCAGCAGCTTTGCGGAGTACTACAATGAGCAGTTCTTC. Variable domain in full (rest from reference TRBV5-1 and TRBJ2-1): KAGVTQTPRYLIKTRGQQVTLSCSPISGHRSVSWYQQTPGQGLQFLFEYFSETQRNKGNFPGRFSGRQFSNSRSEMNVSTLELGDSALYLCASSFAEYYNEQFFGPGTRLTVL.

This chain connects TRBV19 to TRBJ1-2, with 7 bases fitting TRBD1. Germline CDR1 is LNHDA and CDR2 is SQIVND (reference sequence). The CDR3 is made up of 15 amino acids. V lost 7 bases to trimming and J lost 2 bases; unmatched junction nucleotides: 10. The CDR3 reads CASTPPTGTNYGYTF. The CDR3 DNA sequence: TGTGCCAGTACCCCCCCGACAGGGACAAACTATGGCTACACCTTC.

The table lists this clone with a few counts. The CDR3: CASSPGTGDGYSGYGYTF. CDR3 DNA sequence: TGTGCCAGCAGTCCCGGGACAGGGGACGGGTACAGTGGCTATGGCTACACCTTC. V is TRBV7-6 and J is TRBJ1-2; 10 nucleotides agree with TRBD1. CDR3 length equals 18 residues. Germline V CDR1 and CDR2: SGHVS, FNYEAQ. Unmatched junction bases numbered 17, after V lost 6 bases and J lost 4 bases.

This clone was observed a handful of times. This chain links TRBV25-1 with TRBJ1-2; perhaps TRBD1 as D (6 bases). Trimming stripped 3 bases from V and 6 bases from J, with 11 bases between. CDR3 length equals 13 residues. Germline lookup yields CDR1 MGHDK and CDR2 SYGVNS. DNA for the CDR3: TGTGCCAGCAGTGAGGGGGGGCGGGATGGCTACACCTTC. As protein: CASSEGGRDGYTF.

The chain carries TRBV28 and TRBJ1-1; no firm D call. Germline CDR1 reads MDHEN; CDR2 reads SYDVKM. The length of the CDR3 is 12 residues. The V end was cut by 2 bases, the J end by 6 bases, with 7 bases between. CDR3 in amino acids: CASSLEVAEAFF. The CDR3, as DNA: TGTGCCAGCAGTTTAGAGGTAGCTGAAGCTTTCTTT.

The chain employs TRBV19 and TRBJ2-5, with D maybe TRBD1 (5 bases). V lost 7 bases to trimming and J lost 5 bases, with 20 bases between them. The CDR3 is made up of 15 amino acids. The germline gives CDR1 LNHDA, CDR2 SQIVND (reference sequence). The CDR3 bases are TGTGCCAGTAAGGTTGGAACAGGAACTTGGGAGACCCAGTACTTC. Translated, it gives CASKVGTGTWETQYF.